The 12 T cell receptor beta chains listed next were all sequenced from one sample in a study of blood T cell repertoires in COVID-19. Data came from immunoSEQ multiplex PCR; TCRdb stores just in-frame clones and leaves some out. Of fewer than 250,000 clones in the sample, 75% to 85% are singletons; the top ten hold approximately 9.6%. The sequencing input was PBMCs or T cells enriched from blood (not recorded which). These receptors all come from a woman aged 45 to 65 with acute COVID-19.

The chain has TRBV6-5 and TRBJ2-3; 9 nucleotides line up with TRBD1. V gave up 6 bases and J gave up 4 bases; unmatched junction bases: 5. This CDR3 region has 14 residues. CDR1 is MNHEY, CDR2 SVGAGI, per germline. The CDR3 sequence: CASSEGQGPDTQYF. Written as DNA, the CDR3 is TGTGCCAGCAGCGAGGGACAGGGACCAGATACGCAGTATTTT.

This clone came up once. J is TRBJ2-7 and V is TRBV9; 7 bases map to TRBD1. V lost 3 bases and J lost 4; bases outside the gene matches: 4. CDR3 length equals 13 residues. Germline V CDR1 and CDR2: SGDLS, YYNGEE. The CDR3 nucleotides read TGTGCCAGCAGCGGACAGGGTATGTACGAGCAGTACTTC. It yields the protein CASSGQGMYEQYF.

This chain connects TRBV19 to TRBJ1-1; D call uncertain. Germline V gene sequence: CDR1 LNHDA, CDR2 SQIVND (reference sequence). V was trimmed by 2 bases and J by 0 bases, leaving 10 bases between them. CDR3 length equals 15 residues. This CDR3 reads CASSIYVKLNTEAFF. For the CDR3, the DNA is TGTGCCAGTAGTATATATGTGAAGCTGAACACTGAAGCTTTCTTT.

The rearrangement uses TRBV18 and TRBJ1-1, with D maybe TRBD1 (6 bases). Per the germline V gene, CDR1 is KGHSH and CDR2 is LQKENI. The V end was cut by 6 bases, the J end by 1 base, with 18 bases between. This CDR3 contains 16 residues. CDR3 amino acids: CASSPLLGAKNTEAFF. DNA of the CDR3: TGTGCCAGCTCCCCCCTGTTGGGGGCGAAGAACACTGAAGCTTTCTTT.

This rearrangement joins TRBV5-6 to TRBJ2-6; D gene uncertain. This CDR3 region has 16 residues. CDR1 SGHDT and CDR2 YYEEEE come from the germline V gene. V lost 2 bases and J 4 bases, leaving 13 bases between the germline ends. CDR3 sequence: CASSLIGQPGANVLTF. The DNA for the CDR3 is TGTGCCAGCAGCTTAATTGGGCAGCCCGGGGCCAACGTCCTGACTTTC.

The CDR3 loop reads CAISRTSGFYNEQFF. The CDR3 DNA reads as TGTGCCATCAGCCGGACTAGCGGTTTTTACAATGAGCAGTTCTTC. This chain links TRBV10-3 with TRBJ2-1; TRBD2 matches 10 bases. The CDR3 length is 15 residues. Trimming at V came to 6 bases and at J to 4 bases, leaving 6 bases not matched to a gene. Germline values: CDR1 ENHRY, CDR2 SYGVKD.

The chain combines TRBV15 with TRBJ1-2, with 8 nucleotides matching TRBD1. CDR1 and CDR2 from the germline V gene are LNHNV and YYDKDF (reference sequence). This CDR3 is 15 amino acids long. J lost 5 bases, V lost 0 bases, and 5 bases had no gene match. The CDR3 DNA reads as TGTGCCACCAGCAGAGATGGACAGGGCACTTATGGCTACACCTTC. Amino acids: CATSRDGQGTYGYTF.

V and J are TRBV4-3 and TRBJ2-2; 7 positions agree with TRBD2. The germline V gene encodes CDR1 LGHNA and CDR2 YSLEER. The CDR3 sequence is 17 residues long. V lost 3 bases to trimming and J lost 5 bases; unmatched junction nucleotides: 12. Here the CDR3 reads CASSQSPSSGDTGELFF. The CDR3, as DNA: TGCGCCAGCAGCCAGAGCCCTTCCAGCGGGGATACCGGGGAGCTGTTTTTT.

The J gene is TRBJ1-1, the V gene TRBV11-2, with D tentatively TRBD1 (6 bases). V lost 2 bases, J lost 3 bases, and 19 bases lay in between. This CDR3 comprises 17 residues. Germline V CDR1 and CDR2: SGHAT, FQNNGV. CDR3 amino acids: CASSLRDTGDFYTEAFF. The DNA for the CDR3 is TGTGCCAGCAGCTTAAGGGACACCGGGGATTTTTACACTGAAGCTTTCTTT.

The table lists this clone with a count of one. This sample also contains other DNA sequences that code for the same CDR3. This chain connects TRBV4-1 to TRBJ1-5, with 7 positions matching TRBD1. From germline, CDR1 is MGHRA and CDR2 YSYEKL. This CDR3 contains 15 residues. Losses at the gene ends were 1 base for V and 4 bases for J; bases not matched to a gene: 4. CDR3 region: CASSQVDRVNQPQHF. The CDR3 nucleotides read TGCGCCAGCAGCCAAGTCGACAGGGTGAATCAGCCCCAGCATTTT.

The chain couples TRBV4-1 to TRBJ2-1; 14 bases are shared with TRBD2. The ends lost 1 base at V and 0 bases at J; junction bases unmatched: 8. Germline values: CDR1 MGHRA, CDR2 YSYEKL. The CDR3 has 20 amino acids. CDR3 region: CASSQAGTSGGPDSYNEQFF. The DNA for the CDR3 is TGCGCCAGCAGCCAAGCGGGGACTAGCGGGGGACCCGACTCCTACAATGAGCAGTTCTTC.

This sequence joins TRBV25-1 and TRBJ1-1; tentative D call: TRBD1 (6 bases). The CDR3 is 17 residues long. Trimming cost V 1 base and J 5 bases, with 20 bases left between them. CDR1 and CDR2 (germline): MGHDK, SYGVNS. CDR3 DNA: TGTGCCAGCAGTGAATCCAGCACAGGGTTTTTGTTTACTGAAGCTTTCTTT. It is translated as CASSESSTGFLFTEAFF.